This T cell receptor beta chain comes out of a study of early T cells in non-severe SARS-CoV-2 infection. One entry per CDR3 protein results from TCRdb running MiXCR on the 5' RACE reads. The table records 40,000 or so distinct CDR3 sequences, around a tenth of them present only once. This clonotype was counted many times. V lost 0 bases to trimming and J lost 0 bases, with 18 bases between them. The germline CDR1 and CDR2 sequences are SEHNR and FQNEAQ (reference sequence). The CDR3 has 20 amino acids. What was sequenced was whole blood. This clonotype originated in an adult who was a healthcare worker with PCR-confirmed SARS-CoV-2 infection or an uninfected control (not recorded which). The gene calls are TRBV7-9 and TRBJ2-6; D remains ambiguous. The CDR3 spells CASSLAHTEYARSGANVLTF. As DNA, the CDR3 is TGTGCCAGCAGCTTAGCGCACACAGAATACGCCCGCTCTGGGGCCAACGTCCTGACTTTC.